The source of this T cell receptor (beta chain) is a study of CD8 T cells in ankylosing spondylitis. This clonotype was counted many times. The CDR3 is 13 amino acids. Trimming removed 2 bases at V and 4 bases at J, with 9 bases between. A single record per CDR3 protein comes from TCRdb applying MiXCR to the 5' RACE reads. The profile shows about 260,000 distinct CDR3 sequences, more than 20% of them singletons. This receptor was identified in a male donor with ankylosing spondylitis or in good health (not recorded which). Material for sequencing was blood, either unsorted or a sorted T cell fraction (not recorded which). The rearrangement joins TRBV12-3 or TRBV12-4 to TRBJ2-7, with D perhaps TRBD1 (6 bases). Here the CDR3 DNA reads TGTGCCAGCAGTTTAACCCAGGGGTACGAGCAGTACTTC. Its protein is CASSLTQGYEQYF.